The 16 T cell receptor beta chains below were found in one sample sequenced in a study of cytomegalovirus exposure and HLA in healthy donors. PCR used 60 Vbeta primers and 13 Jbeta primers. This table comes from immunoSEQ multiplex PCR, and its TCRdb copy is limited to in-frame clones, with some not included. Of 150,000 to 200,000 clones in the sample, more than 70% were seen once. Material: PBMCs. The receptors here all came from a girl between 5 and 17 years old in good health and CMV-seronegative.

This chain links TRBV11-2 with TRBJ2-2; D unclear. Germline V gives CDR1 SGHAT, CDR2 FQNNGV. The V and J ends lost 5 bases and 7 bases respectively, with 20 bases between them. The CDR3 is 16 amino acids. The CDR3, as DNA: TGTGCCAGCAGCACACCAGGCTCACCAGACGGCGGGGAGCTGTTTTTT. The encoded protein is CASSTPGSPDGGELFF.

The chain carries TRBV19 and TRBJ1-1; D may be TRBD1 (6 bases). This CDR3 contains 15 residues. CDR1 is LNHDA, CDR2 SQIVND, per germline (reference sequence). V lost 3 bases, J lost 0 bases, and 11 bases lay in between. CDR3 in DNA: TGTGCCAGTAGTATTCTCAACAGGGTGAACACTGAAGCTTTCTTT. Protein sequence: CASSILNRVNTEAFF. The whole variable domain, filled in from reference TRBV19 and TRBJ1-1, reads DGGITQSPKYLFRKEGQNVTLSCEQNLNHDAMYWYRQDPGQGLRLIYYSQIVNDFQKGDIAEGYSVSREKKESFPLTVTSAQKNPTAFYLCASSILNRVNTEAFFGQGTRLTVV.

This rearrangement joins TRBV25-1 to TRBJ1-1, with a tentative D call TRBD1 (5 bases). V was shortened by 3 bases and J by 4 bases, with 15 bases between the two germline ends. This CDR3 region has 15 residues. CDR1 is MGHDK, CDR2 SYGVNS, per germline. The CDR3 loop is CASSDPRGGVTEAFF. In DNA, the CDR3 is TGTGCCAGCAGTGACCCTAGGGGTGGAGTCACTGAAGCTTTCTTT.

The chain combines TRBV5-4 with TRBJ2-7; 9 nucleotides match TRBD2. V was clipped by 4 bases and J by 6 bases; unmatched bases: 11. This CDR3 comprises 15 residues. Germline-derived CDR1 and CDR2 are SGHNT and YYREEE (reference sequence). Written as DNA, the CDR3 is TGTGCCAGCAGCAGGATTAGCGGGGGAGGCAGCGAGCAGTACTTC. Amino acid sequence: CASSRISGGGSEQYF.

The rearrangement joins TRBV6-5 to TRBJ2-7, with a weak D call TRBD1 (5 bases). CDR1 is MNHEY and CDR2 is SVGAGI in the germline V gene. The CDR3 has 13 residues. The germline V and J ends were trimmed by 2 bases and 3 bases, with 8 bases remaining between them. The CDR3, as DNA: TGTGCCAGCAGTTACAGGGGATTCTACGAGCAGTACTTC. It specifies CASSYRGFYEQYF.

This clone has more than one count but fewer than ten. V gene TRBV30 combines with J gene TRBJ1-5; D call uncertain. CDR1 GTSNPN and CDR2 SVGIG come from the germline V gene (reference sequence). Trimming took 2 bases from V and 4 from J, leaving 9 bases between them. The CDR3 extends over 13 amino acids. CDR3 sequence (DNA): TGTGCCTGGAGTCCCAGTGGTAATCAGCCCCAGCATTTT. Protein product: CAWSPSGNQPQHF.

The chain links TRBV19 to TRBJ2-7, with a possible D match to TRBD1 (6 bases). CDR1 is LNHDA, CDR2 SQIVND, per germline (reference sequence). The CDR3 totals 15 residues. The V end was cut by 3 bases, the J end by 4 bases, with 16 bases between. CDR3 in amino acids: CASSIWGSRGYEQYF. CDR3 DNA: TGTGCCAGTAGTATTTGGGGTTCAAGGGGGTACGAGCAGTACTTC.

This clone has only a few counts. The rearrangement links TRBV6-1 to TRBJ2-1; 11 bases are a match to TRBD2. This CDR3 has 15 amino acids. The V gene's germline CDR1 is MNHNS and CDR2 SASEGT. After removal of 4 bases from V and 8 bases from J, the junction contained 7 bases not matched to a gene. In DNA form, the CDR3 reads TGTGCCAGCAGTGCCTTAGCGGGGGGGCCCGATGAGCAGTTCTTC. Protein: CASSALAGGPDEQFF.

This sequence joins TRBV19 and TRBJ1-5; 7 nucleotides line up with TRBD1. This CDR3 spans 12 amino acids. CDR1 LNHDA and CDR2 SQIVND come from the germline V gene (reference sequence). V shed 7 bases and J 7 bases; nucleotides not matched to a gene: 4. The CDR3 DNA sequence: TGTGCCAGTACGCAGGGGGGACAGCCCCAGCATTTT. Translated, it gives CASTQGGQPQHF.

This rearrangement joins TRBV7-3 to TRBJ1-2; a possible D gene is TRBD1 (6 bases). This CDR3 is 13 amino acids long. Germline V gives CDR1 SGHTA, CDR2 FQGTGA. V lost 4 bases and J 14 bases, leaving 20 bases between the germline ends. The CDR3 sequence: CASSSDRNNRPTF. The CDR3 bases are TGTGCCAGCAGCTCCGACAGGAATAATCGTCCTACCTTC.

The chain employs TRBV12-5 and TRBJ1-5; 9 nucleotides line up with TRBD1. In germline, CDR1 is LGHNT, CDR2 FRNRAP. The length of the CDR3 is 17 residues. J was trimmed by 4 bases and V by 4 bases; bases with no gene match: 11. The CDR3 is CASGSRRQGGSNQPQHF. The CDR3 DNA is TGTGCTAGTGGTTCCCGCCGACAGGGGGGATCAAATCAGCCCCAGCATTTT.

V usage is TRBV16 and J usage is TRBJ1-5; the D gene is possibly TRBD1 (5 bases). Germline V gives CDR1 KGHSY, CDR2 FQNENV. The CDR3 length is 16 residues. Trimming pared 0 bases from V and 6 bases from J, leaving 15 bases between. CDR3 DNA: TGTGCCAGCAGCCAATCTCCCGACAGCCACGCTCAGCCCCAGCATTTT. It specifies CASSQSPDSHAQPQHF.

The chain recombines TRBV6-1 with TRBJ1-6; unclear D gene. CDR1 MNHNS and CDR2 SASEGT come from the germline V gene. This CDR3 comprises 15 residues. Trimming took off 1 base at V and 5 bases at J, with 9 bases between the two ends. The CDR3 region has the DNA TGTGCCAGCAGTGAAGAGCAGAGGAATAATTCACCCCTCCACTTT. Its translation is CASSEEQRNNSPLHF.

The chain couples TRBV6-1 to TRBJ1-5; the D is unclear. The length of the CDR3 is 16 residues. The germline V and J ends were trimmed by 1 base and 5 bases, with 15 bases remaining between them. Per germline, CDR1 MNHNS and CDR2 SASEGT. The CDR3 here is CASSEGFRGRYQPQHF. As DNA, the CDR3 is TGTGCCAGCAGTGAAGGGTTTAGAGGGCGGTATCAGCCCCAGCATTTT.

The J gene is TRBJ2-7, the V gene TRBV5-4, with D perhaps TRBD1 (5 bases). This CDR3 is built from 17 residues. Trimming left V 3 bases short and J 0 bases short, with 19 bases between. Germline V gene sequence: CDR1 SGHNT, CDR2 YYREEE (reference sequence). The CDR3 DNA sequence: TGTGCCAGCAGCTCAACACAAAACAGGAGAAGCTCCTACGAGCAGTACTTC. Protein sequence: CASSSTQNRRSSYEQYF.

This chain joins TRBV7-3 and TRBJ2-7; 8 bases agree with TRBD1. V lost 0 bases, J lost 0 bases, and 4 bases stayed unmatched. CDR1 is SGHTA, CDR2 FQGTGA, per germline. The CDR3 runs 16 residues. CDR3 sequence: CASSLTGGTGSYEQYF. Here the CDR3 DNA reads TGTGCCAGCAGCTTAACGGGCGGGACAGGCTCCTACGAGCAGTACTTC.